This TCR beta chain was profiled in a study of blood T cell repertoires in COVID-19. Trimming removed 5 bases from V and 9 bases from J; junction bases left unmatched: 12. The CDR3 runs 16 residues. CDR1 and CDR2 from the germline V gene are SGHVS and FQNEAQ. Using immunoSEQ multiplex PCR, the repertoire was profiled, and TCRdb retains in-frame clones only, with some absent. The data hold a few hundred thousand clones, with 75% to 90% observed a single time. Sequenced material: peripheral blood. This rearrangement joins TRBV7-8 to TRBJ1-3, with 11 bases that match TRBD1. The sequence came from a man younger than 45 with active or convalescent COVID-19. CDR3 DNA: TGTGCCAGCAGCCATCCCTCGGGACAGGGGGTTTTCACCATATATTTT. This sequence encodes CASSHPSGQGVFTIYF.